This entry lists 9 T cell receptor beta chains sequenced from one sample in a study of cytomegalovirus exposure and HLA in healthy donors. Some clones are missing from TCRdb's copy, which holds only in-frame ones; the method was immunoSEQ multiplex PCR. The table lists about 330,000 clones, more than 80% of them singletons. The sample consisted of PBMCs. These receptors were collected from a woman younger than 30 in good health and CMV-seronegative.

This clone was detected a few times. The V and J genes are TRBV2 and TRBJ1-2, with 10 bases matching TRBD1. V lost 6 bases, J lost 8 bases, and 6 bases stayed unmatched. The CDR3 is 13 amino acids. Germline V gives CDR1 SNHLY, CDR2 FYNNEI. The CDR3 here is CASSPDRGPGYTF. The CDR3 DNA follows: TGTGCCAGCAGCCCCGACAGGGGGCCGGGCTACACCTTC.

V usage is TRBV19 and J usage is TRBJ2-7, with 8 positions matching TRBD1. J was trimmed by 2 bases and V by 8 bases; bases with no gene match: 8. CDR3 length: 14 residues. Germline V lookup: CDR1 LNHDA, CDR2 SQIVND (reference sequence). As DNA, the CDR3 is TGTGCCAGTGGCCAAGGACAGGGACCCTACGAGCAGTACTTC. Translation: CASGQGQGPYEQYF.

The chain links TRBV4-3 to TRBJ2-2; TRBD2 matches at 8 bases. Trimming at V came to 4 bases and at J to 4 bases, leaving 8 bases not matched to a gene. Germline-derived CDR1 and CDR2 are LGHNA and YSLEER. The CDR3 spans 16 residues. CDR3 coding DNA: TGCGCCAGCAGCCCTAACTCGGGGGGGCTCACCGGGGAGCTGTTTTTT. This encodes CASSPNSGGLTGELFF.

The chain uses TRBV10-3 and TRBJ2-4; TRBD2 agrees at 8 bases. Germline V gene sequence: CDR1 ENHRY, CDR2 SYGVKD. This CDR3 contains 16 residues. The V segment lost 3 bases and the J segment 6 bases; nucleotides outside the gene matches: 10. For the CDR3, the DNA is TGTGCCATCAGTGACGGGAGCGGGAGCAGGAGAAACATTCAGTACTTC. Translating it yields CAISDGSGSRRNIQYF.

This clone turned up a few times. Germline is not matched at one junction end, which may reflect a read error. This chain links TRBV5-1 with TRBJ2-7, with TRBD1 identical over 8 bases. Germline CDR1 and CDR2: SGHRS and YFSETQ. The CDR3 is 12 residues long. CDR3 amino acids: CASSDGGTGGHF. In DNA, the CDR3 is TGCGCCAGCAGCGATGGCGGGACAGGAGGACACTTC.

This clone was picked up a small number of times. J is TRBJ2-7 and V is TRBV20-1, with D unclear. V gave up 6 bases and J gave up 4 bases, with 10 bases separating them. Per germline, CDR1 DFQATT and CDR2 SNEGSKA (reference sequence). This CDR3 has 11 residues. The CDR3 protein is CSALQEYEQYF. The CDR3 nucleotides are TGCAGTGCGTTGCAGGAATACGAGCAGTACTTC.

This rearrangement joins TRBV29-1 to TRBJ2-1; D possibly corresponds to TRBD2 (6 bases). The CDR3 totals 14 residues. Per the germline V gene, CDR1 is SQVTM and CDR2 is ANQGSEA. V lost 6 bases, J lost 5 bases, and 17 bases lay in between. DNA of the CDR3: TGCAGCGTCCTAGAGCTTACTAGCAACAATGAGCAGTTCTTC. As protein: CSVLELTSNNEQFF.

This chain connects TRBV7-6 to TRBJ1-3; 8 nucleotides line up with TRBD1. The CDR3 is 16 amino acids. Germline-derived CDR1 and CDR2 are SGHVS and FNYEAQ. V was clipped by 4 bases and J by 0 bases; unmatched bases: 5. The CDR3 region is CASSSRTGNSGNTIYF. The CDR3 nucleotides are TGTGCCAGCAGCTCCAGGACAGGGAACTCTGGAAACACCATATATTTT.

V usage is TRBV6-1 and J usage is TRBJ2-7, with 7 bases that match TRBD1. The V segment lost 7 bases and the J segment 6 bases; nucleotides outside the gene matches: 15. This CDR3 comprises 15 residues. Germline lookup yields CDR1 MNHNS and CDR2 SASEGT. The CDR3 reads CASIIADRSVFEQYF. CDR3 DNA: TGTGCCAGCATCATTGCGGACAGGTCCGTTTTCGAGCAGTACTTC.